The rows below give T cell receptor beta chains drawn from one sample of a study of beta chain features in type 1 diabetes. The repertoire was sequenced with immunoSEQ multiplex PCR; TCRdb's copy has only in-frame clones and lacks some. The sample shows about 650,000 clones, 9.5% to 15% of them seen only once. The sequencing input was naive CD4+ T cells from blood. Every receptor here comes from a man in his thirties or forties with type 1 diabetes. The conserved cysteine and the conserved F or W are not part of the CDR3 here. Each record gives: CDR3 protein, clone size, V gene, J gene. Size tells how often a clone was seen (once, few, many) or the class of an expanded clone, and some rows leave it out.

CDR3aa: ASSLAWTGSFSEQF; abundance: -; v_gene: TRBV7-6; j_gene: TRBJ2-1
CDR3aa: ASSFQGTNEKLF; abundance: few; v_gene: TRBV7-9; j_gene: TRBJ1-4
CDR3aa: ASSFQGGDEQF; abundance: -; v_gene: TRBV25-1; j_gene: TRBJ2-1
CDR3aa: ASSTQGKPQH; abundance: -; v_gene: TRBV18; j_gene: TRBJ1-5
CDR3aa: ASSPADYGYT; abundance: few; v_gene: TRBV6-5; j_gene: TRBJ1-2
CDR3aa: ASSLWREQETQY; abundance: few; v_gene: TRBV18; j_gene: TRBJ2-5
CDR3aa: ASSAPKGGRLEAF; abundance: few; v_gene: TRBV9; j_gene: TRBJ1-1
CDR3aa: ASTKGNGYT; abundance: -; v_gene: TRBV9; j_gene: TRBJ1-2
CDR3aa: ASSLVHSPNYGYT; abundance: few; v_gene: TRBV11-2; j_gene: TRBJ1-2
CDR3aa: ASSIYNRVNNQPQH; abundance: -; v_gene: TRBV19; j_gene: TRBJ1-5
CDR3aa: ASSFSDSQPQH; abundance: -; v_gene: TRBV7-2; j_gene: TRBJ1-5
CDR3aa: ASSLWQGSGYT; abundance: few; v_gene: TRBV5-1; j_gene: TRBJ1-2
CDR3aa: ASSSRGSLRGLYEQY; abundance: few; v_gene: TRBV7-2; j_gene: TRBJ2-7
CDR3aa: ASSVGPGTNEKLF; abundance: -; v_gene: TRBV9; j_gene: TRBJ1-4
CDR3aa: SVEDPGKNTEAF; abundance: few; v_gene: TRBV29-1; j_gene: TRBJ1-1
CDR3aa: ASSEGANYGYT; abundance: -; v_gene: TRBV2; j_gene: TRBJ1-2
CDR3aa: ASSADRGGYEQY; abundance: -; v_gene: TRBV6-1; j_gene: TRBJ2-7
CDR3aa: ASSSRTGGKTDTQY; abundance: few; v_gene: TRBV7-9; j_gene: TRBJ2-3
CDR3aa: ASNLQGFYEQY; abundance: -; v_gene: TRBV5-6; j_gene: TRBJ2-7
CDR3aa: ASSLDTGAGETQY; abundance: few; v_gene: TRBV7-2; j_gene: TRBJ2-5
CDR3aa: ASSRAGSELY; abundance: few; v_gene: TRBV5-4; j_gene: TRBJ2-7
CDR3aa: ASSPPQGSYQPQH; abundance: -; v_gene: TRBV2; j_gene: TRBJ1-5
CDR3aa: ASSSRPATNEKLF; abundance: -; v_gene: TRBV6-6; j_gene: TRBJ1-4
CDR3aa: ATSRERGHNYNEQF; abundance: few; v_gene: TRBV15; j_gene: TRBJ2-1
CDR3aa: SVELGLAANEQF; abundance: -; v_gene: TRBV29-1; j_gene: TRBJ2-1
CDR3aa: ASSPRTGGQGDIQY; abundance: few; v_gene: TRBV5-4; j_gene: TRBJ2-4
CDR3aa: ATHPYYGTGRNRGSNQPQH; abundance: few; v_gene: TRBV28; j_gene: TRBJ1-5
CDR3aa: AWNPGSEETQY; abundance: few; v_gene: TRBV30; j_gene: TRBJ2-5
CDR3aa: SAERNYEQY; abundance: few; v_gene: TRBV20-1; j_gene: TRBJ2-7
CDR3aa: ASSQAPTGLLNTEAF; abundance: few; v_gene: TRBV4-3; j_gene: TRBJ1-1
CDR3aa: ASSLAGLGDSYNSPLH; abundance: few; v_gene: TRBV7-8; j_gene: TRBJ1-6
CDR3aa: ASSLNGRVMSNQPQH; abundance: few; v_gene: TRBV28; j_gene: TRBJ1-5
CDR3aa: ASSQPSDRDYGYT; abundance: -; v_gene: TRBV4-1; j_gene: TRBJ1-2
CDR3aa: ASSGGQGVETQY; abundance: once; v_gene: TRBV6-1; j_gene: TRBJ2-5
CDR3aa: ASSEERQVFGNSPLH; abundance: -; v_gene: TRBV6-1; j_gene: TRBJ1-6
CDR3aa: ASRPGGNEQY; abundance: few; v_gene: TRBV7-2; j_gene: TRBJ2-7
CDR3aa: ASSFHYGYT; abundance: few; v_gene: TRBV7-2; j_gene: TRBJ1-2
CDR3aa: ASSRRGTEALYGYT; abundance: few; v_gene: TRBV5-6; j_gene: TRBJ1-2
CDR3aa: ASRPTGGGTNEKLF; abundance: few; v_gene: TRBV7-2; j_gene: TRBJ1-4
CDR3aa: ASSLIGQGFGETQY; abundance: -; v_gene: TRBV28; j_gene: TRBJ2-5
CDR3aa: ASSISGRNQPQH; abundance: few; v_gene: TRBV19; j_gene: TRBJ1-5
CDR3aa: ASSEGPYEQY; abundance: -; v_gene: TRBV6-6; j_gene: TRBJ2-7
CDR3aa: ASSQAAGVERYGYT; abundance: -; v_gene: TRBV4-1; j_gene: TRBJ1-2
CDR3aa: AWTGTAGELF; abundance: few; v_gene: TRBV30; j_gene: TRBJ2-2
CDR3aa: ASSLTGGTEAF; abundance: -; v_gene: TRBV5-1; j_gene: TRBJ1-1